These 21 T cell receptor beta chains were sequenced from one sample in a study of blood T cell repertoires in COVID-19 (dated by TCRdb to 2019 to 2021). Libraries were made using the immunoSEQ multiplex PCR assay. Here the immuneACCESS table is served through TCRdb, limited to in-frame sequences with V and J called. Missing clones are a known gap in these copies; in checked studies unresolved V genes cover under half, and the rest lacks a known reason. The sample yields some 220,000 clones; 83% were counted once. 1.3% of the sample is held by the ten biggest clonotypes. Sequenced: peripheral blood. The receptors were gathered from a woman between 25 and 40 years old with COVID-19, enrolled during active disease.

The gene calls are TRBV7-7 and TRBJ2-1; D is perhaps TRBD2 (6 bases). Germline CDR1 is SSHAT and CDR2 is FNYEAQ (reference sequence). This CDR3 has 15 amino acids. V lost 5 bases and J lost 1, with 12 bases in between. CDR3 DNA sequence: TGTGCCAGCAGCCCGGGGACTCCTTCCTACAATGAGCAGTTCTTC. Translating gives CASSPGTPSYNEQFF.

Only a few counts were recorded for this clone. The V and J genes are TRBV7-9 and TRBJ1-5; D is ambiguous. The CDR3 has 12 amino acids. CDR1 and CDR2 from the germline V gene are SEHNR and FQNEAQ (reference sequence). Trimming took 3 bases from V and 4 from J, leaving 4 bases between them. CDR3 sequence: CASSFINQPQHF. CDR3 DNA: TGTGCCAGCAGCTTTATAAATCAGCCCCAGCATTTT.

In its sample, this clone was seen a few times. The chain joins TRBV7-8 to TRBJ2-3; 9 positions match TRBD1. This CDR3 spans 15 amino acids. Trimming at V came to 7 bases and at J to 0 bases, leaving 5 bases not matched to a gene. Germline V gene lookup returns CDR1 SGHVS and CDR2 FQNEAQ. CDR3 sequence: CASMLGTGSTDTQYF. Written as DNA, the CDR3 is TGTGCCAGCATGCTGGGGACAGGGAGCACAGATACGCAGTATTTT. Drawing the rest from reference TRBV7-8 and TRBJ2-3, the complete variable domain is GAGVSQSPRYKVAKRGQDVALRCDPISGHVSLFWYQQALGQGPEFLTYFQNEAQLDKSGLPSDRFFAERPEGSVSTLKIQRTQQEDSAVYLCASMLGTGSTDTQYFGPGTRLTVL.

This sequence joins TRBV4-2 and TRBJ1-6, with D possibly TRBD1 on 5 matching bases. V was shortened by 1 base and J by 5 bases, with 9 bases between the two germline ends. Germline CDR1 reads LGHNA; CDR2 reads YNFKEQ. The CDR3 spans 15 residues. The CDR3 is CASSQVGRDNSPLHF. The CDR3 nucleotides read TGTGCCAGCAGCCAAGTGGGCAGGGATAATTCACCCCTCCACTTT.

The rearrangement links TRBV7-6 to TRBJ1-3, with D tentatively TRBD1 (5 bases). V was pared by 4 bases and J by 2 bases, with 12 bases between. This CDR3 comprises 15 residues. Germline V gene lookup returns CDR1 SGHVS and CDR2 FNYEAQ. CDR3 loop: CASSSGGEPGNTIYF. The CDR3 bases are TGTGCCAGCAGCTCCGGGGGTGAGCCTGGAAACACCATATATTTT. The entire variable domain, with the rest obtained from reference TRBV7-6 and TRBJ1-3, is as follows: GAGVSQSPRYKVTKRGQDVALRCDPISGHVSLYWYRQALGQGPEFLTYFNYEAQQDKSGLPNDRFSAERPEGSISTLTIQRTEQRDSAMYRCASSSGGEPGNTIYFGEGSWLTVV.

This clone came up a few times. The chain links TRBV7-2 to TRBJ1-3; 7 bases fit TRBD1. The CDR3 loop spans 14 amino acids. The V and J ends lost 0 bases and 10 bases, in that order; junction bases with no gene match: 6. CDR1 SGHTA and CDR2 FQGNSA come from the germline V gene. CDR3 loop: CASSLAGQLSTIYF. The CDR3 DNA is TGTGCCAGCAGCTTAGCGGGACAGCTTTCTACCATATATTTT.

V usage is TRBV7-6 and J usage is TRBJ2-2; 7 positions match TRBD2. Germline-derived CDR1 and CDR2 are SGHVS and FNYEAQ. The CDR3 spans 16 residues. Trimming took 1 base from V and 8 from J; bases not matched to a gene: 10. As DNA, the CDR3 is TGTGCCAGCAGCTTAGTCTCCGGGGAGGGAATTGGGGAGCTGTTTTTT. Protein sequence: CASSLVSGEGIGELFF.

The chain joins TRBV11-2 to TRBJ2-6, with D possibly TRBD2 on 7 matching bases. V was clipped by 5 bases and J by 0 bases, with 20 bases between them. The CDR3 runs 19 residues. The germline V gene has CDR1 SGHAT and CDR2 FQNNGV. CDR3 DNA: TGTGCCAGCAGCGGGGGGGGCCGAAAGATAAGCTCTGGGGCCAACGTCCTGACTTTC. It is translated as CASSGGGRKISSGANVLTF.

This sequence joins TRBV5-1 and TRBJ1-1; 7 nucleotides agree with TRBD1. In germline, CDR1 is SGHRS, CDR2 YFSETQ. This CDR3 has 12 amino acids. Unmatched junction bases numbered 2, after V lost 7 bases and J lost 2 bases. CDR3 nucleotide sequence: TGCGCCAGCCAAGGGGGCAACACTGAAGCTTTCTTT. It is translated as CASQGGNTEAFF.

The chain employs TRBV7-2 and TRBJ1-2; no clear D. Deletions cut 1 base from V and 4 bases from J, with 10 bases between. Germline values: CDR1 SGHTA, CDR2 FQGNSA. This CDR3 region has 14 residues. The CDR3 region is CASSLDTGGYGYTF. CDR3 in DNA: TGTGCCAGCAGCTTAGACACGGGTGGCTATGGCTACACCTTC.

The CDR3 DNA reads TGTGCCTGGAGTGCCGAGGTTATCTCCTACGAGCAGTACTTC. Amino acids: CAWSAEVISYEQYF. The chain employs TRBV30 and TRBJ2-7; D gene ambiguous. V lost 1 base to trimming and J lost 0 bases, with 10 bases between them. This CDR3 comprises 14 residues. CDR1 is GTSNPN, CDR2 SVGIG, per germline (reference sequence).

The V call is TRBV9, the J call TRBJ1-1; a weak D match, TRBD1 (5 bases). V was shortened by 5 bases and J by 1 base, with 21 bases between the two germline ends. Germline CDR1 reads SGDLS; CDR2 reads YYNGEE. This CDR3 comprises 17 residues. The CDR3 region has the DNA TGTGCCAGCAGGTCAACACCCGGAGGGGCGGCGAACACTGAAGCTTTCTTT. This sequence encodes CASRSTPGGAANTEAFF.

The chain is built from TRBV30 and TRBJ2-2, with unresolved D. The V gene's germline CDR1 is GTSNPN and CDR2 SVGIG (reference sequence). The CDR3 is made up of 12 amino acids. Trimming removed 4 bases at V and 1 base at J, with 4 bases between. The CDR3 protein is CAWTQNTGELFF. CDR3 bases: TGTGCCTGGACACAGAACACCGGGGAGCTGTTTTTT. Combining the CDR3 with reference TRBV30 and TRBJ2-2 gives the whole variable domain SQTIHQWPATLVQPVGSPLSLECTVEGTSNPNLYWYRQAAGRGLQLLFYSVGIGQISSEVPQNLSASRPQDRQFILSSKKLLLSDSGFYLCAWTQNTGELFFGEGSRLTVL.

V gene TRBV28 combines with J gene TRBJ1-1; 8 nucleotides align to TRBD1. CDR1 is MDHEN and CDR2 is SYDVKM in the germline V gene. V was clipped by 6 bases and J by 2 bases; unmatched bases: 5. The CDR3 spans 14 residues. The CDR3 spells CASRAGGANTEAFF. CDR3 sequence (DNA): TGTGCCAGCAGAGCAGGGGGCGCAAACACTGAAGCTTTCTTT.

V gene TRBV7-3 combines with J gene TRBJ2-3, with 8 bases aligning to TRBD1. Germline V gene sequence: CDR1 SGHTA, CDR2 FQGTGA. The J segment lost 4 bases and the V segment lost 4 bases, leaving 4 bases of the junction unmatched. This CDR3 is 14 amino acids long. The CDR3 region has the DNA TGTGCCAGCAGCTCCTCGACAGGGGCAGATACGCAGTATTTT. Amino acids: CASSSSTGADTQYF.

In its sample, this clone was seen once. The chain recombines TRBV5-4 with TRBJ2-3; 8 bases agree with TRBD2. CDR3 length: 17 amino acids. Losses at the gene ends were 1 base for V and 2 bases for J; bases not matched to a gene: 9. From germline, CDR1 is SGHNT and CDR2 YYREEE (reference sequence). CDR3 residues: CASSLSQGLAPTDTQYF. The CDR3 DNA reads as TGTGCCAGCAGCTTGTCCCAAGGACTAGCTCCCACAGATACGCAGTATTTT.

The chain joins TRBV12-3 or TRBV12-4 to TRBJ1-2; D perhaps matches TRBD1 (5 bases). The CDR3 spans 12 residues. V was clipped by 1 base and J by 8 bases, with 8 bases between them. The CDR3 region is CASSLGGRGYTF. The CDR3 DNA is TGTGCCAGCAGTTTAGGGGGCCGGGGCTACACCTTC.

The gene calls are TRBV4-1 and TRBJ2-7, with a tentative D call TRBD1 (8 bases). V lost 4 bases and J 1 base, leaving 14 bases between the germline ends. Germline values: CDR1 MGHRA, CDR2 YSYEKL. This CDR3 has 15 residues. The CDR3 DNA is TGCGCCAGCAGCCCCGGACAGGGAGGGTCCTACGAGCAGTACTTC. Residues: CASSPGQGGSYEQYF.

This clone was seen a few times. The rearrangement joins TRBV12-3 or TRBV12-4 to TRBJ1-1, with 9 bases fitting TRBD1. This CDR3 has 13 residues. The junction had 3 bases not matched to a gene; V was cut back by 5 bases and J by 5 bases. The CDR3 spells CASSRQGGTEAFF. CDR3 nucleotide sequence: TGTGCCAGCAGTCGACAGGGGGGAACTGAAGCTTTCTTT.

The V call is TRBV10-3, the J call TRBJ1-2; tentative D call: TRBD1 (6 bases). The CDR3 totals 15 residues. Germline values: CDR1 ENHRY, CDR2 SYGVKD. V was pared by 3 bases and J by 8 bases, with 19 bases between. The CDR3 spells CAISDLGGATDGYTF. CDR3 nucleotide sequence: TGTGCCATCAGTGACCTCGGGGGGGCGACGGACGGCTACACCTTC.

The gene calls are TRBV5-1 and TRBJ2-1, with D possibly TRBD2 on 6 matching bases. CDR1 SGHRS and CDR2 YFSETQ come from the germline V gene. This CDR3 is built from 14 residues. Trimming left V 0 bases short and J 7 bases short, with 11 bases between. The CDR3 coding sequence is TGCGCCAGCAGCTTGGGACTAGACCAAAATGAGCAGTTCTTC. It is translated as CASSLGLDQNEQFF.